The sequence of this T cell receptor (beta chain) was determined in a study of CD8 T cells in Susac syndrome. Study at large: Treatment at blood withdrawal was none, corticosteroids, or intravenous immunoglobulin alone in Susac syndrome patients.

Findings and limits, study-wide: The authors found no clonal expansion in Susac syndrome CD4+ T cell repertoires. By the study's own acknowledgment, its TCR sequencing and HLA analysis included relatively few individuals.

Of note for this clonotype: The antigen is undetermined.

Per the germline V gene, CDR1 is LNHNV and CDR2 is YYDKDF (reference sequence). Trimming took 0 bases from V and 2 from J; bases not matched to a gene: 10. This CDR3 spans 18 amino acids. Random hexamers primed reverse transcription of 0.5 to 1 ug RNA. Amplification of TCR beta CDR3 by immunoSEQ multiplex PCR spanned 54 Vbeta and 13 Jbeta. TCRdb itself ran the immunoSEQ multiplex PCR reads through MiXCR, one entry per CDR3 protein. The table lists approximately 180,000 distinct CDR3 sequences, roughly 94% of them singletons. The material sequenced was CD4+ T cells from PBMCs. The genes are TRBV15 and TRBJ2-1, with 7 positions matching TRBD2. This receptor was identified in a human donor with Susac syndrome. The CDR3 sequence is CATSRDMSGAGAYNEQFF. The CDR3 nucleotides are TGTGCCACCAGCAGAGATATGAGCGGGGCGGGAGCCTACAATGAGCAGTTCTTC.